These 14 T cell receptor beta chains were all obtained from the same sample, sequenced in a study of Graves' ophthalmopathy and Graves' hyperthyroidism. As the template, RNA transcripts were used to amplify TCR beta CDR3 regions. The workflow started with a first-round RT-PCR run with HTBI primers and then moved on to a second-round multiplex PCR. TCRdb used MiXCR to reprocess the multiplex PCR reads, holding one entry per CDR3 protein. The sample consists of 150,000 to 200,000 distinct CDR3 sequences, 30% to 45% of them appearing once. The sequenced sample consisted of peripheral blood. The receptors come from a man aged 30 to 45 with Graves' ophthalmopathy.

CDR3 nucleotides: TGTGCCAGCAAAAACAGGGAATCGAGGGAGCAGTACTTC. Its translation is CASKNRESREQYF. This chain uses TRBV12-3 or TRBV12-4 with TRBJ2-7; D is perhaps TRBD1 (6 bases). V was shortened by 7 bases and J by 7 bases, with 17 bases between the two germline ends. The CDR3 length is 13 residues.

The J gene is TRBJ1-3, the V gene TRBV11-2, with D perhaps TRBD1 (5 bases). Trimming took off 3 bases at V and 0 bases at J, with 12 bases between the two ends. The CDR3 runs to 16 residues. Germline CDR1 reads SGHAT; CDR2 reads FQNNGV. This CDR3 is CASSFRQLSSGNTIYF. CDR3 sequence (DNA): TGTGCCAGCAGCTTCCGACAGCTTAGCTCTGGAAACACCATATATTTT.

V and J are TRBV13 and TRBJ1-1; D is unresolved. With 2 bases removed from V and 6 bases from J, the gap between germline ends came to 13 bases. This CDR3 has 14 residues. Germline V gene data show CDR1 as PRHDT and CDR2 as FYEKMQ (reference sequence). The chain's CDR3 is CASSLRPPFAEAFF. The CDR3 nucleotides read TGTGCCAGCAGCTTACGACCCCCCTTCGCTGAAGCTTTCTTT. Combining the CDR3 with reference TRBV13 and TRBJ1-1 gives the whole variable domain AAGVIQSPRHLIKEKRETATLKCYPIPRHDTVYWYQQGPGQDPQFLISFYEKMQSDKGSIPDRFSAQQFSDYHSELNMSSLELGDSALYFCASSLRPPFAEAFFGQGTRLTVV.

This clonotype was seen repeatedly, ten times or more. The chain employs TRBV12-3 or TRBV12-4 and TRBJ2-7; D remains ambiguous. The V end was cut by 6 bases, the J end by 4 bases, with 7 bases between. The CDR3 contains 11 residues. The CDR3 region is CASRGNYEQYF. The CDR3 DNA sequence: TGTGCCAGCAGGGGAAATTACGAGCAGTACTTC.

This clonotype came up many times. The chain has TRBV7-2 and TRBJ2-5; a possible D gene is TRBD1 (5 bases). Trimming removed 1 base at V and 5 bases at J, with 17 bases between. The germline V gene has CDR1 SGHTA and CDR2 FQGNSA. The CDR3 totals 16 residues. CDR3 sequence: CASSLGYRSTGETQYF. In DNA form, the CDR3 reads TGTGCCAGCAGCTTAGGTTACAGGTCGACTGGGGAGACCCAGTACTTC.

The chain has TRBV29-1 and TRBJ1-1; the D is unclear. Trimming shortened V by 0 bases and J by 3 bases, and 8 bases separated the two germline ends. The CDR3 spans 13 residues. Germline V gene data show CDR1 as SQVTM and CDR2 as ANQGSEA. CDR3 coding DNA: TGCAGCGTTGAAGATCGTGTGGACACTGAAGCTTTCTTT. This translates into CSVEDRVDTEAFF.

This clonotype was detected only a few times. The rearrangement links TRBV28 to TRBJ1-2; perhaps TRBD1 as D (6 bases). With 8 bases removed from V and 6 bases from J, the gap between germline ends came to 16 bases. Germline CDR1 is MDHEN and CDR2 is SYDVKM. CDR3 length: 13 amino acids. CDR3 nucleotides: TGTGCCAGCGTTAGGGGGGGGATAGATGGCTACACCTTC. The encoded protein is CASVRGGIDGYTF.

This chain links TRBV6-2 or TRBV6-3 with TRBJ2-7; no clear D. Germline CDR1 is MNHEY and CDR2 is SVGEGT. The CDR3 is 14 residues long. The V end was cut by 2 bases, the J end by 3 bases, with 11 bases between. CDR3 nucleotides: TGTGCCAGCAGTTACCGAAACCCGGACTACGAGCAGTACTTC. Residues: CASSYRNPDYEQYF.

About this clonotype: One end of the junction is discordant with germline, which a read error may explain. This chain uses TRBV7-7 with TRBJ2-5; 7 bases map to TRBD2. The CDR3 consists of 13 residues. Germline CDR1 reads SSHAT; CDR2 reads FNYEAQ (reference sequence). The CDR3 DNA sequence: TGTGCTAGCAGCCCCGGACTAGTGGGGACCCAGTACTTC. This sequence encodes CASSPGLVGTQYF.

This clonotype was detected ten times or more. The chain carries TRBV2 and TRBJ1-5; 8 nucleotides align to TRBD1. CDR3 length equals 14 residues. CDR1 and CDR2 from the germline V gene are SNHLY and FYNNEI. Trimming at V came to 4 bases and at J to 7 bases, leaving 6 bases not matched to a gene. CDR3 region: CASSGQGWGQPQHF. The CDR3 DNA follows: TGTGCCAGCAGTGGACAGGGGTGGGGGCAGCCCCAGCATTTT.

This clonotype was observed at least ten times. The chain links TRBV27 to TRBJ2-7; TRBD2 matches at 8 bases. The V gene end was trimmed by 3 bases and the J gene end by 7 bases; junction bases not matched to a gene: 8. The CDR3 totals 14 residues. In germline, CDR1 is MNHEY, CDR2 SMNVEV (reference sequence). CDR3 DNA sequence: TGTGCCAGCAGTTTTTCGGGAGTAGCGGGGGAGCAGTACTTC. Its translation is CASSFSGVAGEQYF.

The chain links TRBV28 to TRBJ2-7; D is ambiguous. CDR3 length: 15 amino acids. Germline V gene sequence: CDR1 MDHEN, CDR2 SYDVKM. V lost 6 bases and J lost 3, with 18 bases in between. CDR3 bases: TGTGCCAGCAGGAAAAGGCCCCGCGGCGACTACGAGCAGTACTTC. Residues: CASRKRPRGDYEQYF. The variable domain in full, with the rest retrieved from reference TRBV28 and TRBJ2-7, is DVKVTQSSRYLVKRTGEKVFLECVQDMDHENMFWYRQDPGLGLRLIYFSYDVKMKEKGDIPEGYSVSREKKERFSLILESASTNQTSMYLCASRKRPRGDYEQYFGPGTRLTVT.

This clonotype was seen a handful of times. V and J are TRBV6-2 or TRBV6-3 and TRBJ2-7; 7 nucleotides match TRBD2. The length of the CDR3 is 12 residues. Losses at the gene ends were 4 bases for V and 6 bases for J; bases not matched to a gene: 3. In germline, CDR1 is MNHEY, CDR2 SVGEGT. In DNA, the CDR3 is TGTGCCAGCAGTTCGTGGGAGGGCGAGCAGTACTTC. This codes for CASSSWEGEQYF.

There are many counts of this clonotype. The chain employs TRBV4-2 and TRBJ1-1, with D possibly being TRBD1 (6 bases). V gave up 4 bases and J gave up 1 base, with 13 bases separating them. In germline, CDR1 is LGHNA, CDR2 YNFKEQ. The CDR3 is made up of 15 amino acids. The CDR3 region has the DNA TGTGCCAGCAGCCCGGGGGGGCTTCGGAACACTGAAGCTTTCTTT. As protein: CASSPGGLRNTEAFF.